This T cell receptor beta chain was observed in a study of blood T cell repertoires in COVID-19. On the study more broadly: PBMCs, B-cell-depleted T cells, or T cells were the source of the cDNA or gDNA that made up the material.

Source study methods: Reference gene primers were amplified, and this amplification served to estimate nucleated cell counts. Assay: immunoSEQ multiplex PCR; the TCRdb copy retains only in-frame clones and omits some. The V and J calls and clone size come from that table; D and trimming were worked out from the DNA. The repertoire holds over 250,000 clones, around 84% seen once, with more than 1.2% in the top ten. Those enrolled in Seattle joined during active infection and were followed longitudinally afterward. Germline CDR1 and CDR2: MGHRA and YSYEKL. J was trimmed by 3 bases and V by 3 bases; bases with no gene match: 3. The CDR3 loop spans 14 amino acids.

This sequence was found in a human donor with COVID-19, enrolled during active disease. The donor label of this sample is uncertain. The rearrangement links TRBV4-1 to TRBJ2-7, with TRBD1 matching over 9 bases. Sequencing input: peripheral blood. The CDR3 here is CASSHLDRGYEQYF. CDR3 DNA: TGCGCCAGCAGCCACTTGGACAGGGGCTACGAGCAGTACTTC.